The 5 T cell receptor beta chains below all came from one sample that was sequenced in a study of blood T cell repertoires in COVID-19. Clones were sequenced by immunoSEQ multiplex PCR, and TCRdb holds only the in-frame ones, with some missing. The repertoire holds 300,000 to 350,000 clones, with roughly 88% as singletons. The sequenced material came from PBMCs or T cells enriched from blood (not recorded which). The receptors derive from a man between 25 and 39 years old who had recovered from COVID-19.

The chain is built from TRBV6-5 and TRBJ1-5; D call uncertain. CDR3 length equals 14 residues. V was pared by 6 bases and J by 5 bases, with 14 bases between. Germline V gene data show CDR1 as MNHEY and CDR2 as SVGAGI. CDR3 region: CASRTPSPYQPQHF. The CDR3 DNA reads TGTGCCAGCAGGACTCCTTCGCCATATCAGCCCCAGCATTTT.

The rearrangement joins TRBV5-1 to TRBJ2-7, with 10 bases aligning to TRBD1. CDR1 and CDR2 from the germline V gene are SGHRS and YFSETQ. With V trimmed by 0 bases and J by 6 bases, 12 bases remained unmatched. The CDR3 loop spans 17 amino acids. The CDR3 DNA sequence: TGCGCCAGCAGCTTGGTTGGGACAGGGGAAGGTTCTCGCGAGCAGTACTTC. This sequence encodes CASSLVGTGEGSREQYF.

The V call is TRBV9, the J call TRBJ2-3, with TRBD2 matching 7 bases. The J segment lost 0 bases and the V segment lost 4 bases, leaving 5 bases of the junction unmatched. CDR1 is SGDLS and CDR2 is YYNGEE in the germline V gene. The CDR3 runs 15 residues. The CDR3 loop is CASSPSGGSTDTQYF. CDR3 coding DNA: TGTGCCAGCAGCCCCTCGGGGGGAAGCACAGATACGCAGTATTTT.

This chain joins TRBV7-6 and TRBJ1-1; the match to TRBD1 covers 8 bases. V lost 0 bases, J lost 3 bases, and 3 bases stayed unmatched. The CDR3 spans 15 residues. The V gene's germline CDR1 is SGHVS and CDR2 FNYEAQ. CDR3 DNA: TGTGCCAGCAGCTTAGCCCCGACAGGGGACACTGAAGCTTTCTTT. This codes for CASSLAPTGDTEAFF.

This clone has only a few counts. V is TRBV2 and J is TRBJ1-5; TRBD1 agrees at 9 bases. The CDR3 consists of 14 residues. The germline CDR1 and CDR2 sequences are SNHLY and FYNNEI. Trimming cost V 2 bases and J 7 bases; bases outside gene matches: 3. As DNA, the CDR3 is TGTGCCAGCAGTGAACAGACAGGGGGACAGCCCCAGCATTTT. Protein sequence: CASSEQTGGQPQHF.